The entry that follows covers one T cell receptor beta chain sequence. With 7 bases removed from V and 2 bases from J, the gap between germline ends came to 15 bases. The CDR3 is 14 amino acids. Germline values: CDR1 MDHEN, CDR2 SYDVKM. This sample is part of a study of blood T cell repertoires in COVID-19. At the level of the study: The United States, Italy and Spain supplied acute and convalescent COVID-19 samples.

Using immunoSEQ multiplex PCR, the repertoire was profiled, and TCRdb retains in-frame clones only, with some absent. This sample has about 250,000 clones, with around 83% found just once. Up to 2 weeks before entering the study, exposed participants had met a COVID-19 case. The clonotype comes from a man aged 35 to 55 who had been exposed to COVID-19. The source material was PBMCs or T cells enriched from blood (not recorded which). This chain uses TRBV28 with TRBJ2-7, with D possibly matching TRBD2 (5 bases). The CDR3 DNA sequence: TGTGCCAGCATGGGGTATGAGGGCCCCTACGAGCAGTACTTC. Its protein is CASMGYEGPYEQYF.